What follows is one T cell receptor (beta chain) and its context. Its antigen specificity is not known. The sample holds no much larger clone one base away, and base qualities are not on file. The donors were healthy, HIV-negative adults with no recently reported acute infections or vaccinations. Only Caucasian adults living in Nashville, Tennessee, USA were represented among the donors. CD8 memory samples were composed of magnetically selected CD45RO+ cells combined with CCR7-negative CD45RA+ effector memory (TemRA) cells. Blood was obtained by leukapheresis, after which PBMCs were separated by Ficoll-Histopaque density gradient centrifugation and cryopreserved in liquid nitrogen vapor phase. Purity and quantity of every magnetically sorted T cell population were checked by analytical flow cytometry. Each sorted fraction had its genomic DNA isolated and then quantified by UV absorbance on a Nanodrop 2000c.

This record belongs to a study of shared clonotypes between healthy human individuals (dated by TCRdb to the early 2020s). Turning to the overall study: The cohort comprised two women and three men aged 18 to 49 years. Different laboratories and diverse techniques were used to prepare libraries and sequence TCR repertoires, to increase sequencing depth and limit assay-specific biases. For each donor, CD4 naive and CD4 memory were each given three plates, CD8 naive was given two plates, and CD8 memory was given one plate. Per donor, leukapheresis produced somewhere between about 0.94 and 10 billion PBMCs. Blood TCR repertoires of several healthy adults were deeply sequenced to estimate repertoire size and the extent of clonotype sharing between individuals. Findings and caveats that apply to the study as a whole: Sampling was restricted to blood, and TCR repertoires in tissues likely differ from the TCR repertoires found in blood. Compared with non-shared clonotypes, clonotypes shared by all four sorted-subset donors had higher generation probabilities. Naive subsets generally had larger estimated clonotype richness than memory subsets. Based on pairwise subsampling, the degree of clonotype sharing among donors was expected to be affected by sequencing depth. When four donors were compared, the shared fraction of clonotypes was about 5% for naive CD4, approximately 3.3% for naive CD8, roughly 2.3% for memory CD4, and roughly 0.4% for memory CD8. Rarefaction of sorted-subset datasets indicated incomplete sequencing despite the large sequencing depth. The genetic and exposure-history diversity represented was limited by the small number of donors.

Using the deep immunoSEQ assay, multiplex PCR amplified TCR CDR3 regions from genomic DNA. Extracted genomic DNA from each cell subset was spread evenly across all wells of several immunoSEQ 96-well plates, with each plate serving as a replicate. For sorted subsets, each replicate PCR was loaded with approximately 190 ng genomic DNA, equivalent to about 30,000 T cell genomes. Purified libraries were measured with a Qubit 3.0 fluorometer, size-checked on a Bioanalyzer 2100, and measured again with the KAPA Library Quantification kit. A separate single-read 150-cycle Illumina NextSeq 550 flow cell was used to sequence each immunoSEQ 96-well plate. As for the original processing: Because the immunoSEQ output included only junctional sequences and no quality scores, the filtering could not be the same as the filtering used for full-length reads. To assign V/J genes and CDR3, sequences were annotated using PyIR, a Python wrapper for IgBLAST v1.9, with IMGT germline references. Reads with weak V/J assignments (E-value above 1e-6), missing CDR3, stop codons, out-of-frame junctions, or ambiguous translated residues were removed. V3J clonotypes were defined as sequences sharing the same inferred V gene, J gene, and CDR3 amino acid sequence. To compute the percentage overlap between repertoires, the number of shared unique clonotypes was divided by the size of the smaller repertoire. Three approaches were used to assess repertoire richness: RTK rarefaction, the Chao1 estimator, and Recon v2.1 estimates of unobserved clonotypes. Generation probabilities for all TCRbeta clonotypes obtained by the gDNA method from four donors were computed using OLGA. What TCRdb holds here is the immuneACCESS table cut down to in-frame rearrangements. Part of the clones is not present; checked against another copy, under half of the missing clones reflect an unresolved V gene, and the others are unexplained. The V and J calls and clone size come from that table; D and trimming were worked out from the DNA. The sample has 80,000 to 100,000 clones on record, 68% of them singletons. Of the sample, around half falls within the top ten clones.

V and J are trimmed by 3 bases and 5 bases, and the gene matches miss 9 bases of the junction. Its CDR3 holds 16 amino acids, cysteine through phenylalanine. Left in the record is the CDR3 DNA by itself, 48 bases read in frame from the first base. CDR1 and CDR2 were assigned from the germline V gene as SGHTA and FQGTGA. Sequencing was done on a sample of memory CD8+ T cells sorted from blood. The sample's cell subset or site label is to be understood as: CD45RO+ cells pooled with CCR7-negative TemRA cells. Rearrangement joined TRBV7-3 to TRBJ2-2; 7 bases in between match TRBD1. This clonotype was sampled from a man aged 25 to 40 in good health. The CDR3 has the sequence CASSLGQGEDTGELFF. The nucleotide sequence is TGTGCCAGCAGCTTGGGTCAGGGGGAAGATACCGGGGAGCTGTTTTTT. Reference TRBV7-3 and TRBJ2-2 proteins supply the regions before and after the CDR3; the full variable domain is: GAGVSQTPSNKVTEKGKYVELRCDPISGHTALYWYRQSLGQGPEFLIYFQGTGAADDSGLPNDRFFAVRPEGSVSTLKIQRTERGDSAVYLCASSLGQGEDTGELFFGEGSRLTVL.